These 16 T cell receptor beta chains originate from one sample sequenced in a study of technical replicates of blood from a few donors (dated by TCRdb to the late 2010s). The library was produced with the immunoSEQ multiplex PCR assay. Not all clones reach the TCRdb copy of this immuneACCESS table, which keeps in-frame sequences only. Checked studies attribute under half of the gap to unresolved V genes and leave the rest unexplained. The sample table contains about 88,000 clones; only one count was recorded for approximately 90% of them. Over 0.2% of the sample goes to the ten largest clones. The sequencing sample was made of T cells isolated from PBMCs. The receptors originated from a human donor in good health.

The gene calls are TRBV27 and TRBJ2-3; the D gene is possibly TRBD2 (5 bases). Germline V gene data show CDR1 as MNHEY and CDR2 as SMNVEV (reference sequence). The CDR3 covers 14 residues. The V end was cut by 3 bases, the J end by 5 bases, with 12 bases between. CDR3 in DNA: TGTGCCAGCAGTTTCGAGCGAGGAGGAGATACGCAGTATTTT. It is translated as CASSFERGGDTQYF.

V is TRBV4-2 and J is TRBJ1-1; perhaps TRBD1 as D (6 bases). Trimming took 0 bases from V and 4 from J, leaving 12 bases between them. Germline V gives CDR1 LGHNA, CDR2 YNFKEQ. There are 15 residues in the CDR3. CDR3: CASSQDRADSTEAFF. CDR3 DNA: TGTGCCAGCAGCCAAGATAGAGCGGACAGCACTGAAGCTTTCTTT.

The genes are TRBV5-1 and TRBJ2-3; tentative D call: TRBD2 (5 bases). Germline V gene lookup returns CDR1 SGHRS and CDR2 YFSETQ. Trimming left V 3 bases short and J 5 bases short, with 22 bases between. The CDR3 length is 17 residues. The chain's CDR3 is CASSSRPGSLILDTQYF. The CDR3 DNA is TGCGCCAGCAGCTCCCGACCGGGAAGTTTGATTCTAGATACGCAGTATTTT.

The chain carries TRBV7-9 and TRBJ1-4; D may be TRBD1 (6 bases). This CDR3 spans 18 amino acids. Trimming left V 5 bases short and J 0 bases short, with 19 bases between. The germline V gene has CDR1 SEHNR and CDR2 FQNEAQ (reference sequence). This CDR3 is CASSHKAGDWATNEKLFF. CDR3 nucleotide sequence: TGTGCCAGCAGCCATAAAGCAGGGGATTGGGCAACTAATGAAAAACTGTTTTTT.

The chain couples TRBV13 to TRBJ2-3; 8 nucleotides agree with TRBD2. CDR1 is PRHDT, CDR2 FYEKMQ, per germline (reference sequence). The CDR3 length is 15 residues. Trimming cost V 3 bases and J 3 bases; bases outside gene matches: 5. In DNA, the CDR3 is TGTGCCAGCAGCTTGTCGGCGGGAGGTACAGATACGCAGTATTTT. It specifies CASSLSAGGTDTQYF.

The V call is TRBV29-1, the J call TRBJ1-4; TRBD1 agrees at 8 bases. The ends lost 4 bases at V and 5 bases at J; junction bases unmatched: 6. This CDR3 is built from 14 residues. Looked up from germline, CDR1 is SQVTM and CDR2 is ANQGSEA. The CDR3 nucleotides are TGCAGCGTTGCTGGACAGGGCGGGAATGAAAAACTGTTTTTT. Its translation is CSVAGQGGNEKLFF.

This clone was picked up one time. V usage is TRBV29-1 and J usage is TRBJ1-1; TRBD1 might be the D (6 bases). This CDR3 region has 14 residues. V was shortened by 2 bases and J by 8 bases, with 18 bases between the two germline ends. Germline CDR1 and CDR2: SQVTM and ANQGSEA. The CDR3 nucleotides read TGCAGCGTTGAACGACTCCTAGGACAGATAGAAGCTTTCTTT. It yields the protein CSVERLLGQIEAFF.

The chain uses TRBV6-5 and TRBJ2-3, with D possibly TRBD2 on 6 matching bases. CDR1 MNHEY and CDR2 SVGAGI come from the germline V gene. V lost 4 bases and J lost 9, with 14 bases in between. The CDR3 sequence is 13 residues long. The DNA of the CDR3 is TGTGCCAGCAGTTCACCTTGGGGGGAGACGCAGTATTTT. Its translation: CASSSPWGETQYF.

The chain recombines TRBV5-1 with TRBJ2-7; no clear D. The CDR3 spans 16 residues. Germline CDR1 and CDR2: SGHRS and YFSETQ. The germline V and J ends were trimmed by 0 bases and 0 bases, with 13 bases remaining between them. The DNA for the CDR3 is TGCGCCAGCAGCTTGGCCGTCGGGTTCAGCTCCTACGAGCAGTACTTC. Translating it yields CASSLAVGFSSYEQYF.

The rearrangement joins TRBV7-4 to TRBJ1-5, with TRBD1 matching over 8 bases. The CDR3 extends over 18 amino acids. The trim removed 1 base at V and 1 base at J, leaving 9 bases unmatched. Germline lookup yields CDR1 SGHVT and CDR2 SQSDAQ. Here the CDR3 DNA reads TGTGCCAGCAGCTTAGAGGGACAGGAGGTGGGAAGCAATCAGCCCCAGCATTTT. It encodes CASSLEGQEVGSNQPQHF.

The genes are TRBV18 and TRBJ1-4, with TRBD1 identical over 10 bases. CDR1 and CDR2 (germline): KGHSH, LQKENI. J gave up 8 bases and V 5 bases, and 11 bases lay outside the gene matches. This CDR3 spans 16 amino acids. The CDR3 DNA is TGTGCCAGCTCAAGGGACAGGGGCCAGAGTGGGGAAAAACTGTTTTTT. The encoded protein is CASSRDRGQSGEKLFF. Supplemented by reference TRBV18 and TRBJ1-4, the full variable domain reads NAGVMQNPRHLVRRRGQEARLRCSPMKGHSHVYWYRQLPEEGLKFMVYLQKENIIDESGMPKERFSAEFPKEGPSILRIQQVVRGDSAAYFCASSRDRGQSGEKLFFGSGTQLSVL.

J is TRBJ2-1 and V is TRBV6-5, with a tentative D call TRBD2 (5 bases). The CDR3 covers 12 residues. The V gene lost 6 bases and the J gene lost 7 bases, with 10 bases spanning the gap. Germline CDR1 is MNHEY and CDR2 is SVGAGI. Written as DNA, the CDR3 is TGTGCCAGCAGACAACTAGGGAATGAGCAGTTCTTC. It translates to CASRQLGNEQFF.

This chain uses TRBV6-5 with TRBJ2-7; 7 bases fit TRBD1. CDR1 is MNHEY and CDR2 is SVGAGI in the germline V gene. CDR3 size: 15 residues. Losses at the gene ends were 2 bases for V and 4 bases for J; bases not matched to a gene: 8. The CDR3 DNA is TGTGCCAGCAGTTACACTAGGACAGGCCCGTACGAGCAGTACTTC. It is translated as CASSYTRTGPYEQYF.

This chain joins TRBV5-1 and TRBJ2-7, with 7 bases fitting TRBD1. The germline CDR1 and CDR2 sequences are SGHRS and YFSETQ. The CDR3 loop spans 13 amino acids. V lost 1 base to trimming and J lost 6 bases; unmatched junction nucleotides: 4. CDR3 amino acids: CASSLTGEGEQYF. DNA for the CDR3: TGCGCCAGCAGCTTGACAGGGGAAGGCGAGCAGTACTTC. The whole variable domain, filled in from reference TRBV5-1 and TRBJ2-7, reads KAGVTQTPRYLIKTRGQQVTLSCSPISGHRSVSWYQQTPGQGLQFLFEYFSETQRNKGNFPGRFSGRQFSNSRSEMNVSTLELGDSALYLCASSLTGEGEQYFGPGTRLTVT.

This chain joins TRBV28 and TRBJ1-5, with 7 bases lining up with TRBD1. Germline CDR1 reads MDHEN; CDR2 reads SYDVKM. Trimming took 6 bases from V and 5 from J; bases not matched to a gene: 7. The CDR3 spans 14 residues. CDR3 DNA sequence: TGTGCCAGCAGACTTGACAGGGCGCATCAGCCCCAGCATTTT. It yields the protein CASRLDRAHQPQHF.

The V call is TRBV25-1, the J call TRBJ1-2; 7 bases fit TRBD1. This CDR3 contains 14 residues. J was trimmed by 4 bases and V by 3 bases; bases with no gene match: 5. The germline V gene has CDR1 MGHDK and CDR2 SYGVNS. The CDR3 spells CASSEFDRAYGYTF. CDR3 DNA: TGTGCCAGCAGTGAGTTCGACAGGGCCTATGGCTACACCTTC.